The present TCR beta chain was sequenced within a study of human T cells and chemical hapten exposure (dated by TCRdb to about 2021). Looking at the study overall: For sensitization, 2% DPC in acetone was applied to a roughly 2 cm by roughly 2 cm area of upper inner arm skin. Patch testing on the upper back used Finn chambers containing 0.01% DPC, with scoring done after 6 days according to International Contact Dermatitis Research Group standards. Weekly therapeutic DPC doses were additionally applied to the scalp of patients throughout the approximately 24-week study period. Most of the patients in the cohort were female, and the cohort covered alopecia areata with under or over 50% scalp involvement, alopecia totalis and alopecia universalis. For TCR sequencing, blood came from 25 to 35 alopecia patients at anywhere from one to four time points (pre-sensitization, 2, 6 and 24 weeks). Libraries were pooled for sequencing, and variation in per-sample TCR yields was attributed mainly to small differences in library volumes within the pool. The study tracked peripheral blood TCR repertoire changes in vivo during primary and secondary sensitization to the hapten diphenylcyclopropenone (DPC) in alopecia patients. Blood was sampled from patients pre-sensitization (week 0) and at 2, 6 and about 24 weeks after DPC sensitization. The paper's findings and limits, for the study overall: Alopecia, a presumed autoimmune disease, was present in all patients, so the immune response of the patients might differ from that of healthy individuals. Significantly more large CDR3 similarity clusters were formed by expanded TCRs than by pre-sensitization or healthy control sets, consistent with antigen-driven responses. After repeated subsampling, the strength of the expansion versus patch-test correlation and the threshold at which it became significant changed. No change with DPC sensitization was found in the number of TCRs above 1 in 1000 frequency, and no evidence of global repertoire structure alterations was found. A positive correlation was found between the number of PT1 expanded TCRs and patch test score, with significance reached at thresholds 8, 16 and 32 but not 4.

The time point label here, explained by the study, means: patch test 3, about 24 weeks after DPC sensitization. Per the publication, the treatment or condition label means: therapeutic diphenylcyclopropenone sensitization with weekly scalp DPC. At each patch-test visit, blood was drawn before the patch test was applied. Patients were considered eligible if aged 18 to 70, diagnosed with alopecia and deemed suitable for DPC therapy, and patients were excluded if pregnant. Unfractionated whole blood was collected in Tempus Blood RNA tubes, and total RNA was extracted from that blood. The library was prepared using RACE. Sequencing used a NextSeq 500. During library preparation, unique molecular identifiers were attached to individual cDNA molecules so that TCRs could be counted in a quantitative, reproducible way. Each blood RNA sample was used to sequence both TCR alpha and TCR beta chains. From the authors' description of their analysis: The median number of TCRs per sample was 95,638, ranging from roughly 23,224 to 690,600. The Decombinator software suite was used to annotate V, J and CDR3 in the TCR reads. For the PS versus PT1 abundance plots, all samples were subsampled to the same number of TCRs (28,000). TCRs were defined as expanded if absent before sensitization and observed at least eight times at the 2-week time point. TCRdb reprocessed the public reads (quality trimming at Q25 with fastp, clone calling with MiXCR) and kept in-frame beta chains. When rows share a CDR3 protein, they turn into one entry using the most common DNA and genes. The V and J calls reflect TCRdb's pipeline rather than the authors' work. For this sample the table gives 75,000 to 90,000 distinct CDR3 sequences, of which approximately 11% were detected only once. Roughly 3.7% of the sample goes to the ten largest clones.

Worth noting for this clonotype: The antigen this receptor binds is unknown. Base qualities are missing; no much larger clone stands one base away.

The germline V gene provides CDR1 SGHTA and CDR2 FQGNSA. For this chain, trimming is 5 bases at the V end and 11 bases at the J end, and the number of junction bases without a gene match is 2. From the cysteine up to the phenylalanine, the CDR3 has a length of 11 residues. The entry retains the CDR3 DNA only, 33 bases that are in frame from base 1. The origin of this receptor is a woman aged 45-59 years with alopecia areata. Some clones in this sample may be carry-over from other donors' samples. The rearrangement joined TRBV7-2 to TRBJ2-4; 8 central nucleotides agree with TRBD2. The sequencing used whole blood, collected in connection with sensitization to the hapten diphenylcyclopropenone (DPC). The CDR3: CASSASGLQYF. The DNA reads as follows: TGTGCCAGCAGCGCTAGCGGGCTTCAGTACTTC.